This entry lists 26 T cell receptor beta chains sequenced from one sample in a study of T-cell reconstitution after alpha-beta-depleted transplantation in children. Unique molecular identifiers tagged the TCRbeta library. From the PCR reads, TCRdb called clonotypes with MiXCR, one entry per CDR3 protein. Of 600,000 or so distinct CDR3 sequences listed, about 21% are singletons. This specimen was PBMCs, mostly from graft donor cells, taken 360 days after TCRalphabeta/CD19-depleted stem cell transplant. All receptors come from a boy under two years old who had a stem cell transplant for acute myeloid leukemia, so the T cells may come from the graft donor.

The table lists this clonotype with many counts. The chain carries TRBV7-2 and TRBJ2-1; D is ambiguous. This CDR3 spans 14 amino acids. Germline values: CDR1 SGHTA, CDR2 FQGNSA. The V and J ends lost 0 bases and 3 bases respectively, with 6 bases between them. CDR3 residues: CASSLAPSYNEQFF. In DNA form, the CDR3 reads TGTGCCAGCAGCTTAGCGCCCAGCTACAATGAGCAGTTCTTC.

This clonotype was seen ten or more times. The J gene is TRBJ2-1, the V gene TRBV29-1; 8 bases map to TRBD1. Trimming removed 6 bases from V and 3 bases from J; junction bases left unmatched: 1. CDR1 and CDR2 (germline): SQVTM, ANQGSEA. This CDR3 region has 12 residues. This CDR3 is CSVTGGYNEQFF. The DNA for the CDR3 is TGCAGCGTCACAGGGGGCTACAATGAGCAGTTCTTC.

In its sample, this clonotype was seen many times. The chain joins TRBV7-6 to TRBJ2-4; 8 bases agree with TRBD1. The J segment lost 0 bases and the V segment lost 5 bases, leaving 3 bases of the junction unmatched. The CDR3 length is 15 residues. CDR1 and CDR2 from the germline V gene are SGHVS and FNYEAQ. The CDR3 spells CASSPGTGAKNIQYF. The CDR3, as DNA: TGTGCCAGCAGCCCGGGGACAGGAGCCAAAAACATTCAGTACTTC.

This clonotype was seen more than once but under ten times. This rearrangement joins TRBV15 to TRBJ2-1, with TRBD1 as a possible D gene (5 bases). Trimming took 5 bases from V and 9 from J, leaving 14 bases between them. There are 13 residues in the CDR3. Germline CDR1 is LNHNV and CDR2 is YYDKDF (reference sequence). Here the CDR3 reads CATSEWFRGEQFF. Written as DNA, the CDR3 is TGTGCCACCAGCGAGTGGTTTAGGGGTGAGCAGTTCTTC.

This chain links TRBV20-1 with TRBJ2-7; 7 bases are shared with TRBD1. Germline trimming cut 6 bases from V and 1 base from J; bases unmatched to any gene: 9. The CDR3 loop spans 14 amino acids. Germline V gene data show CDR1 as DFQATT and CDR2 as SNEGSKA (reference sequence). CDR3 amino acids: CSAYRGMESYEQYF. CDR3 coding DNA: TGCAGTGCGTACAGGGGAATGGAATCCTACGAGCAGTACTTC.

This clonotype came up many times. The chain combines TRBV11-2 with TRBJ2-5; D unresolved. This CDR3 comprises 15 residues. Deletions cut 1 base from V and 2 bases from J, with 11 bases between. CDR1 SGHAT and CDR2 FQNNGV come from the germline V gene. CDR3 region: CASSLGPEIQETQYF. In DNA, the CDR3 is TGTGCCAGCAGCTTAGGCCCTGAAATTCAAGAGACCCAGTACTTC.

The chain carries TRBV7-9 and TRBJ2-7; D is unclear. V lost 10 bases to trimming and J lost 3 bases, with 16 bases between them. CDR1 and CDR2 (germline): SEHNR, FQNEAQ (reference sequence). The CDR3 totals 13 residues. The DNA for the CDR3 is TGTGCCATGGGCCCCGGTGGCCACTACGAGCAGTACGTC. Translating it yields CAMGPGGHYEQYV.

This clonotype was recorded at least ten times. The rearrangement links TRBV6-5 to TRBJ1-1; no firm D call. Looked up from germline, CDR1 is MNHEY and CDR2 is SVGAGI. CDR3 length equals 13 residues. Trimming cost V 2 bases and J 1 base, with 5 bases left between them. This CDR3 is CASSYPGNTEAFF. The CDR3, as DNA: TGTGCCAGCAGTTACCCAGGGAACACTGAAGCTTTCTTT.

This clonotype occurred many times. This chain uses TRBV29-1 with TRBJ1-1, with 7 nucleotides matching TRBD1. Per germline, CDR1 SQVTM and CDR2 ANQGSEA. CDR3 length: 13 residues. Trimming removed 6 bases from V and 7 bases from J; junction bases left unmatched: 11. CDR3 amino acids: CSVTGVLHREAFF. The CDR3 DNA is TGCAGCGTAACAGGGGTTCTCCACCGTGAAGCTTTCTTT.

There are many counts of this clonotype. The V call is TRBV20-1, the J call TRBJ2-5; D is uncertain. Germline values: CDR1 DFQATT, CDR2 SNEGSKA (reference sequence). V dropped 2 bases and J dropped 7 bases, with 11 bases sitting between them. The CDR3 contains 12 residues. Written as DNA, the CDR3 is TGCAGTGCTAGACCCTTAAGCGTGACCCAGTACTTC. This gives the protein CSARPLSVTQYF.

The chain employs TRBV7-6 and TRBJ2-1; 8 nucleotides agree with TRBD1. Germline trimming cut 5 bases from V and 10 bases from J; bases unmatched to any gene: 13. This CDR3 has 15 residues. Germline V gene lookup returns CDR1 SGHVS and CDR2 FNYEAQ. In DNA form, the CDR3 reads TGTGCCAGCAGCGTGGTCGGTCAGGGGGCTGGGGAGCAGTTCTTC. Amino acids: CASSVVGQGAGEQFF.

A few counts support this clonotype. V gene TRBV6-1 combines with J gene TRBJ2-5; D remains unclear. This CDR3 contains 15 residues. With 3 bases removed from V and 7 bases from J, the gap between germline ends came to 18 bases. CDR1 is MNHNS and CDR2 is SASEGT in the germline V gene. The CDR3 region is CASSEVVLIPGTQYF. The CDR3 nucleotides read TGTGCCAGCAGTGAGGTGGTCCTAATTCCCGGGACCCAGTACTTC.

This clonotype was observed at least ten times. The genes are TRBV6-5 and TRBJ2-1; the match to TRBD2 covers 10 bases. There are 16 residues in the CDR3. V was clipped by 4 bases and J by 2 bases; unmatched bases: 5. Germline CDR1 is MNHEY and CDR2 is SVGAGI. The CDR3 bases are TGTGCCAGCAGTTGGCTAGCGGGGGCACCCTACAATGAGCAGTTCTTC. As protein: CASSWLAGAPYNEQFF.

The chain couples TRBV4-3 to TRBJ2-1; 12 nucleotides align to TRBD2. The CDR3 sequence is 18 residues long. V lost 0 bases to trimming and J lost 9 bases; unmatched junction nucleotides: 12. From germline, CDR1 is LGHNA and CDR2 YSLEER. CDR3 protein: CASSQDKVLAGGPVEQFF. DNA of the CDR3: TGCGCCAGCAGCCAAGATAAAGTCCTAGCGGGGGGGCCGGTTGAGCAGTTCTTC.

Only a few counts were recorded for this clonotype. The chain combines TRBV5-1 with TRBJ2-1; D remains ambiguous. The CDR3 is 13 residues long. Germline values: CDR1 SGHRS, CDR2 YFSETQ. The V gene lost 5 bases and the J gene lost 5 bases, with 11 bases spanning the gap. CDR3 loop: CASRPGFHNEQFF. In DNA form, the CDR3 reads TGCGCCAGCAGACCTGGCTTCCACAATGAGCAGTTCTTC. Drawing the rest from reference TRBV5-1 and TRBJ2-1, the complete variable domain is KAGVTQTPRYLIKTRGQQVTLSCSPISGHRSVSWYQQTPGQGLQFLFEYFSETQRNKGNFPGRFSGRQFSNSRSEMNVSTLELGDSALYLCASRPGFHNEQFFGPGTRLTVL.

This clonotype has only a few counts. V and J are TRBV20-1 and TRBJ2-3, with D tentatively TRBD2 (5 bases). The V and J ends lost 1 base and 6 bases respectively, with 14 bases between them. Germline V lookup: CDR1 DFQATT, CDR2 SNEGSKA (reference sequence). The CDR3 consists of 14 residues. CDR3 amino acids: CSARGGGSGDTQYF. In DNA, the CDR3 is TGCAGTGCTAGAGGAGGAGGCTCCGGGGATACGCAGTATTTT.

Many counts were recorded for this clonotype. The V and J genes are TRBV6-5 and TRBJ2-7; 11 positions match TRBD1. The germline V gene has CDR1 MNHEY and CDR2 SVGAGI. The trim removed 6 bases at V and 4 bases at J, leaving 8 bases unmatched. The CDR3 spans 15 residues. For the CDR3, the DNA is TGTGCCAGCAGCAGGGGACAGGGGGAAACATACGAGCAGTACTTC. Protein product: CASSRGQGETYEQYF.

This clonotype was counted only a few times. This chain links TRBV12-3 or TRBV12-4 with TRBJ1-2; D call uncertain. V shed 6 bases and J shed 4 bases, with 18 bases lying between them. The CDR3 has 15 residues. CDR3 sequence (DNA): TGTGCCAGCAGATCCACGCGGCGGGGTACCTATGGCTACACCTTC. This sequence encodes CASRSTRRGTYGYTF.

V is TRBV20-1 and J is TRBJ2-2; maybe TRBD2 (7 bases). Germline V gives CDR1 DFQATT, CDR2 SNEGSKA (reference sequence). V was trimmed by 6 bases and J by 10 bases, leaving 24 bases between them. The CDR3 loop spans 15 amino acids. The CDR3 nucleotides are TGCAGTGCGCGCCGTGGGAAGGGGGGGCCGCCGGAGCTGTTTTTT. Translated: CSARRGKGGPPELFF.

This clonotype was seen more than once but under ten times. The chain couples TRBV7-9 to TRBJ2-1; 11 bases are shared with TRBD2. CDR3 size: 15 residues. From germline, CDR1 is SEHNR and CDR2 FQNEAQ (reference sequence). V dropped 4 bases and J dropped 4; count of bases not matched to a gene: 3. The CDR3 spells CASSSGLAAYNEQFF. CDR3 sequence (DNA): TGTGCCAGCAGCTCGGGACTAGCGGCATACAATGAGCAGTTCTTC.

V is TRBV10-3 and J is TRBJ2-3, with TRBD2 matching over 14 bases. The CDR3 runs 17 residues. The germline V gene encodes CDR1 ENHRY and CDR2 SYGVKD. J gave up 2 bases and V 6 bases, and 7 bases lay outside the gene matches. CDR3: CAIRRRGLAGATDTQYF. Written as DNA, the CDR3 is TGTGCCATCAGGCGAAGGGGACTAGCGGGGGCCACAGATACGCAGTATTTT.

This clonotype was observed a few times. The genes are TRBV20-1 and TRBJ2-3; D might be TRBD2 (5 bases). V shed 1 base and J shed 5 bases, with 13 bases lying between them. The CDR3 is 14 amino acids. Germline V gives CDR1 DFQATT, CDR2 SNEGSKA (reference sequence). The CDR3 loop reads CSARASGKGDTQYF. CDR3 coding DNA: TGCAGTGCTAGAGCGTCGGGGAAGGGAGATACGCAGTATTTT.

This clonotype appeared many times. The rearrangement uses TRBV9 and TRBJ1-2, with D possibly TRBD1 on 5 matching bases. The CDR3 covers 19 residues. The germline V gene has CDR1 SGDLS and CDR2 YYNGEE. Trimming left V 0 bases short and J 4 bases short, with 25 bases between. CDR3 loop: CASSVDVGAIGPTSYGYTF. DNA of the CDR3: TGTGCCAGCAGCGTAGACGTAGGGGCAATCGGGCCGACCAGCTATGGCTACACCTTC.

This clonotype was observed at least ten times. This chain links TRBV21-1 with TRBJ2-6; the DNA was not used to check the table's D call, TRBD1. TRBV21-1 is termed a pseudogene. This CDR3 is 19 amino acids long. CDR3 DNA: TGTGCCAGCAGCCCCCGGGGCGTTCGGGAGAATTCTGGGGCCAACGTCCTGACTTTC. Translation: CASSPRGVRENSGANVLTF.

This clonotype has at least ten counts. CDR3 bases: TGTGCCACCAGTGGAATCGGGGAGCTGTTTTTT. Translating it yields CATSGIGELFF. The chain is built from TRBV24-1 and TRBJ2-2; D gene ambiguous. The CDR3 length is 11 residues. V lost 5 bases, J lost 7 bases, and 4 bases lay in between. CDR1 is KGHDR and CDR2 is SFDVKD in the germline V gene.

The sample holds a few counts of this clonotype. The CDR3 nucleotides read TGTGCCAGCAGCTTTCCTCGGGACAGGGGCTACGAGCAGTACGTC. Its translation: CASSFPRDRGYEQYV. V is TRBV11-2 and J is TRBJ2-7, with TRBD1 matching 10 bases. Germline assignment: CDR1 SGHAT and CDR2 FQNNGV. The CDR3 spans 15 residues. V trimming: 3 bases; J trimming: 3 bases; junction bases outside the gene matches: 5.